These 18 T cell receptor beta chains originate from one sample sequenced in a study of T-cell reconstitution after alpha-beta-depleted transplantation in children. Library preparation (for TCRbeta) was performed with unique molecular identifiers. TCRdb processed the PCR reads anew with MiXCR; each CDR3 protein has one entry. Of 600,000 or so distinct CDR3 sequences in the sample, approximately 22% were seen once. The sequences come from PBMCs, mostly from graft donor cells, collected 360 days after TCRalphabeta/CD19-depleted stem cell transplant. The receptors originated from a boy less than two years old who had a stem cell transplant for acute myeloid leukemia, so the T cells may come from the graft donor.

This clonotype was seen a handful of times. The chain has TRBV5-5 and TRBJ2-5; TRBD2 matches at 14 bases. This CDR3 has 17 residues. Trimming cost V 2 bases and J 4 bases; bases outside gene matches: 7. Germline CDR1 is SGHKS and CDR2 is YYEKEE (reference sequence). The CDR3 protein is CASSFNLGLAGGETQYF. Here the CDR3 DNA reads TGTGCCAGCAGCTTTAATCTTGGACTAGCGGGGGGAGAGACCCAGTACTTC.

The chain combines TRBV29-1 with TRBJ2-4; D tentatively fits TRBD1 or TRBD2 (5 bases each). This CDR3 is 15 amino acids long. Trimming cost V 3 bases and J 1 base, with 13 bases left between them. Germline V gene sequence: CDR1 SQVTM, CDR2 ANQGSEA. The CDR3 coding sequence is TGCAGCGTTGAGGACGTCGGGGCGGCCAAAAACATTCAGTACTTC. Protein product: CSVEDVGAAKNIQYF.

The chain carries TRBV4-2 and TRBJ2-4, with 7 bases aligning to TRBD1. Germline CDR1 and CDR2: LGHNA and YNFKEQ. This CDR3 region has 15 residues. Trimming at V came to 4 bases and at J to 6 bases, leaving 9 bases not matched to a gene. The CDR3 nucleotides read TGTGCCAGCAGCCCTCGGCTCAGGGGGAGAAACATTCAGTACTTC. It is translated as CASSPRLRGRNIQYF.

This clonotype occurred many times. V usage is TRBV7-2 and J usage is TRBJ2-2, with a possible D match to TRBD1 (6 bases). Trimming stripped 7 bases from V and 7 bases from J, with 16 bases between. Germline V lookup: CDR1 SGHTA, CDR2 FQGNSA. The CDR3 length is 14 residues. CDR3 amino acids: CASKWGREVGELFF. CDR3 coding DNA: TGTGCCAGCAAATGGGGGCGCGAGGTCGGGGAGCTGTTTTTT.

This clonotype has a handful of counts. CDR3 loop: CSARDRGGETQYF. The CDR3 DNA reads as TGCAGTGCTCGGGACAGGGGAGGAGAGACCCAGTACTTC. This chain links TRBV20-1 with TRBJ2-5; 10 positions agree with TRBD1. This CDR3 has 13 residues. The trim removed 5 bases at V and 4 bases at J, leaving 4 bases unmatched. Germline values: CDR1 DFQATT, CDR2 SNEGSKA (reference sequence).

The V call is TRBV29-1, the J call TRBJ1-4; D gene unclear. Trimming took 4 bases from V and 3 from J, leaving 9 bases between them. In germline, CDR1 is SQVTM, CDR2 ANQGSEA. The CDR3 totals 13 residues. The CDR3 DNA sequence: TGCAGCGTTGGGGGTATAGCTAATGAAAAACTGTTTTTT. Translated: CSVGGIANEKLFF.

This clonotype was counted at least ten times. The chain employs TRBV12-3 or TRBV12-4 and TRBJ2-1; 8 nucleotides agree with TRBD2. CDR3 length: 13 residues. V shed 6 bases and J 9 bases; nucleotides not matched to a gene: 7. CDR3 nucleotide sequence: TGTGCCAGCAGCGCGGGGGGCAACGGTGAGCAGTTCTTC. Encoded protein: CASSAGGNGEQFF.

V and J are TRBV24-1 and TRBJ2-1; 7 positions agree with TRBD1. Germline-derived CDR1 and CDR2 are KGHDR and SFDVKD. The CDR3 loop spans 16 amino acids. The ends lost 10 bases at V and 3 bases at J; junction bases unmatched: 14. The CDR3 DNA follows: TGTGCCACTACACCAGGGGGTGGTAGGCACTACAATGAGCAGTTCTTC. This sequence encodes CATTPGGGRHYNEQFF.

Many counts were recorded for this clonotype. The J gene is TRBJ2-7, the V gene TRBV12-3 or TRBV12-4; unclear D gene. The V gene lost 3 bases and the J gene lost 3 bases, with 9 bases spanning the gap. The CDR3 runs to 13 residues. DNA for the CDR3: TGTGCCAGCAGTTTTACGCCCTTCTACGAGCAGTACTTC. Translating gives CASSFTPFYEQYF.

CDR3 region: CASSPQGVEEQYV. The CDR3 DNA follows: TGCGCCAGCAGCCCTCAGGGGGTTGAAGAGCAGTACGTC. V is TRBV5-1 and J is TRBJ2-7; 7 bases are shared with TRBD1. This CDR3 is built from 13 residues. The V gene end was trimmed by 4 bases and the J gene end by 7 bases; junction bases not matched to a gene: 8. The V gene's germline CDR1 is SGHRS and CDR2 YFSETQ.

This chain joins TRBV12-3 or TRBV12-4 and TRBJ2-1; D is uncertain. Trimming cost V 8 bases and J 5 bases, with 7 bases left between them. This CDR3 contains 11 residues. The CDR3 nucleotides are TGTGCCAGCTGGGGAAACAATGAGCAGTTCTTC. Translating it yields CASWGNNEQFF.

In this sample, this clonotype turned up a few times. V and J are TRBV11-2 and TRBJ2-5; D remains ambiguous. CDR3 length: 18 residues. Trimming pared 5 bases from V and 2 bases from J, leaving 24 bases between. The germline gives CDR1 SGHAT, CDR2 FQNNGV. Written as DNA, the CDR3 is TGTGCCAGCAGCCCTGGTTGGTTTAATAGGGTGGAACAAGAGACCCAGTACTTC. Residues: CASSPGWFNRVEQETQYF.

Concerning this clonotype: This may be a read error, as it is one base from a much larger clone. The chain uses TRBV6-5 and TRBJ2-7; no definite D call. Germline CDR1 and CDR2: MNHEY and SVGAGI. V was pared by 2 bases and J by 5 bases, with 4 bases between. The CDR3 sequence is 11 residues long. The CDR3 loop reads CASSYGDEQYV. In nucleotides, the CDR3 is TGTGCCAGCAGTTACGGGGACGAGCAGTACGTC.

This clonotype was seen only a few times. V is TRBV18 and J is TRBJ2-2; D is ambiguous. CDR1 is KGHSH and CDR2 is LQKENI in the germline V gene. The CDR3 loop spans 15 amino acids. The ends were cut back, 2 bases at V and 2 bases at J, with 9 bases in the middle. CDR3 in DNA: TGTGCCAGCTCACCATCCCCCGGAAACACCGGGGAGCTGTTTTTT. Amino acid sequence: CASSPSPGNTGELFF.

This clonotype occurred a few times. The rearrangement links TRBV10-3 to TRBJ2-3, with 9 bases lining up with TRBD2. The length of the CDR3 is 15 residues. Germline loops: CDR1 ENHRY, CDR2 SYGVKD. V gave up 6 bases and J gave up 5 bases; unmatched junction bases: 9. CDR3 sequence reads: CAIRVAGDNQDTQYF. The DNA for the CDR3 is TGTGCCATCAGAGTAGCGGGGGACAACCAAGATACGCAGTATTTT.

This chain connects TRBV5-5 to TRBJ1-1, with 7 positions matching TRBD1. This CDR3 is built from 16 residues. Losses at the gene ends were 4 bases for V and 0 bases for J; bases not matched to a gene: 9. CDR1 SGHKS and CDR2 YYEKEE come from the germline V gene (reference sequence). The CDR3 reads CASSPGQGGMNTEAFF. The CDR3 coding sequence is TGTGCCAGCAGCCCCGGGCAGGGGGGCATGAACACTGAAGCTTTCTTT.

This sequence joins TRBV27 and TRBJ2-7; D possibly corresponds to TRBD1 (5 bases). The CDR3 covers 15 residues. Germline V gives CDR1 MNHEY, CDR2 SMNVEV (reference sequence). Between the trimmed V and J ends, which lost 6 bases and 0 bases, there was a span of 15 bases. In DNA form, the CDR3 reads TGTGCCAGCAGGCCCACCCCCAGGGACTCCTACGAGCAGTACGTC. It is translated as CASRPTPRDSYEQYV.

In this sample, this clonotype turned up many times. A read error may produce the germline difference seen at one junction end. CDR3 amino acids: CASSQGFGTHF. In nucleotides, the CDR3 is TGTGCCAGCAGCCAAGGCTTTGGGACACATTTT. V usage is TRBV4-2 and J usage is TRBJ2-3, with D possibly being TRBD1 (6 bases). This CDR3 is built from 11 residues. CDR1 and CDR2 from the germline V gene are LGHNA and YNFKEQ.